The entry that follows covers one TCR beta chain sequence. This sample is part of a study of blood T cell repertoires in COVID-19. Study overall: Samples taken during acute and convalescent COVID-19 were collected in the United States, Italy and Spain. PBMCs, B-cell-depleted T cells, or T cells were the source of the cDNA or gDNA that made up the material.

Study processing details: Amplification of reference gene primers provided the estimated nucleated cell counts. Sequencing was performed with immunoSEQ multiplex PCR; in TCRdb, only in-frame clones are kept and a portion is missing. The V and J calls and clone size are taken from that table; D and trimming were inferred from the DNA. Among some 130,000 clones listed, about 90% were seen once. Per germline, CDR1 SGHVS and CDR2 FQNEAQ. The CDR3 has 15 amino acids. Trimming cost V 6 bases and J 3 bases, with 18 bases left between them. Sequenced input: peripheral blood. The chain carries TRBV7-8 and TRBJ2-7; D is uncertain. The clonotype originates from a woman in her fifties or sixties who had recovered from COVID-19. CDR3 nucleotide sequence: TGTGCCAGCAGGCTGCTTCCTCTCAGTGACTACGAGCAGTACTTC. It is translated as CASRLLPLSDYEQYF.